This T cell receptor (beta chain) came from a study of cytomegalovirus exposure and HLA in healthy donors. Study-wide background: Clustering assigned about 76% of the roughly 400 genotyped donors to the Caucasian-associated ancestry cluster. Study-level findings and limits: Accurate prediction of most subjects' HLA-A and HLA-B alleles from TCR beta sequences was reported.

Germline loops: CDR1 MGHRA, CDR2 YSYEKL. The CDR3 is 15 residues long. The trim removed 4 bases at V and 0 bases at J, leaving 4 bases unmatched. Amplification used 60 Vbeta primers and 13 Jbeta primers. Original processing notes: An analysis that came later counted 80 million or so unique TCR beta chains, approximately 11 million shared. Sequencing used immunoSEQ multiplex PCR; TCRdb keeps in-frame clones, though not all of them. V, J and clone size derive from that table, while D and trimming were established from the DNA sequence. The data show about 130,000 clones, 70% to 80% seen once. This clone has more than one count but fewer than ten. The antigen remains undetermined.

The V call is TRBV4-1, the J call TRBJ2-3; 7 bases fit TRBD1. Sequenced input: PBMCs. The receptor was derived from a young man in good health and CMV-seronegative. CDR3 DNA sequence: TGCGCCAGCAGCCCTCGACAGGGAAGCACAGATACGCAGTATTTT. This gives the protein CASSPRQGSTDTQYF.